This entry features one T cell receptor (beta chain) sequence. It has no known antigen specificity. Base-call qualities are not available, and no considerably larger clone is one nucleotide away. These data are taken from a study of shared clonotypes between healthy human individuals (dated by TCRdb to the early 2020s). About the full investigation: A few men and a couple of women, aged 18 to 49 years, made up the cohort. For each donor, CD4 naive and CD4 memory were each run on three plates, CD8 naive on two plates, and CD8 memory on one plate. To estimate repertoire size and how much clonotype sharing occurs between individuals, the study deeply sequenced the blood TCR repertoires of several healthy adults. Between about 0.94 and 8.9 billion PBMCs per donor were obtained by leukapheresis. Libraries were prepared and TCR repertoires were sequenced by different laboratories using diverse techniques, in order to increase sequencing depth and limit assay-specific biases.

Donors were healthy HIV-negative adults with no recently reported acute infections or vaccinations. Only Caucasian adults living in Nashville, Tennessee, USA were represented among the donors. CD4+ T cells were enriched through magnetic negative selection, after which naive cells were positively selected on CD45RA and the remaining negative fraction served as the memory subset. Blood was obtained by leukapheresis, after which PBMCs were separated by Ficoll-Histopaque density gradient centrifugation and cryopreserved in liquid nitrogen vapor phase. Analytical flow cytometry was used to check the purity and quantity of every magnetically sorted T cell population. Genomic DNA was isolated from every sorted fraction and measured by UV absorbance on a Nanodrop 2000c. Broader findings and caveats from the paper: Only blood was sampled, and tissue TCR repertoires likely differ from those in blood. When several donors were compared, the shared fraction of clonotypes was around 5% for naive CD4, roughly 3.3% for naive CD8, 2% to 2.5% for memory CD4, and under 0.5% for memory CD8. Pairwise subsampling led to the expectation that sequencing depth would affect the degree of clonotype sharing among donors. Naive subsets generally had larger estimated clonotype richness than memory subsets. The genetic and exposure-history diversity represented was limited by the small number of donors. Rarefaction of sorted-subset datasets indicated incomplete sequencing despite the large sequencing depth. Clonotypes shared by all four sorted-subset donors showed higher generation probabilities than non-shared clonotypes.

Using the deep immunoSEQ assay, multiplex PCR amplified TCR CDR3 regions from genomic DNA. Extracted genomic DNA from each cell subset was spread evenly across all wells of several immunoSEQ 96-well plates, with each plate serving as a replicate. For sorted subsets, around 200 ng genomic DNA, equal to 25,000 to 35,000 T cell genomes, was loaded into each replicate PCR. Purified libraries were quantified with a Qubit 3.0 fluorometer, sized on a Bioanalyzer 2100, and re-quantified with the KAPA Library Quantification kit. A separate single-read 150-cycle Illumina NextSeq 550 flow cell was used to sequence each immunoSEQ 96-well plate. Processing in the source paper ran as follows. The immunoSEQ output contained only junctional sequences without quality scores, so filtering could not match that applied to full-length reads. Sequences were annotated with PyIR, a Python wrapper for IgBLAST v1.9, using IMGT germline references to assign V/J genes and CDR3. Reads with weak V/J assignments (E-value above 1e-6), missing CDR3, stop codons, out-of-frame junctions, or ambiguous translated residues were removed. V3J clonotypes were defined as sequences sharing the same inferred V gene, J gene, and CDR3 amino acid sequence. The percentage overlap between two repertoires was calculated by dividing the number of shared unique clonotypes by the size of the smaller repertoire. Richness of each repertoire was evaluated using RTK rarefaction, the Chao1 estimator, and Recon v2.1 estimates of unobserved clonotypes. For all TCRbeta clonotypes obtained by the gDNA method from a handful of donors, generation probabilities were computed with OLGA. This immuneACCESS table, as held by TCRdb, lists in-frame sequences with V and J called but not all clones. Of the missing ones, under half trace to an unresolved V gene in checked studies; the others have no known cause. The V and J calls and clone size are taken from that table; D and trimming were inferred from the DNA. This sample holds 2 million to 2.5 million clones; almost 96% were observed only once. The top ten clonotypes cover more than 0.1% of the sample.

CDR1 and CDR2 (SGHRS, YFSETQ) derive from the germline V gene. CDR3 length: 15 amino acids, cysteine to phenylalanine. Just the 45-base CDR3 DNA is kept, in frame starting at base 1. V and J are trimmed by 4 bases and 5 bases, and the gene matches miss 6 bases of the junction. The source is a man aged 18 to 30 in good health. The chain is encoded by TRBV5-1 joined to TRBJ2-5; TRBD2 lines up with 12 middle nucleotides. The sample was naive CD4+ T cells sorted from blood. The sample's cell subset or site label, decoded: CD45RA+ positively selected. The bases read TGCGCCAGCAGCGTAATTACTAGCGGGGGGGAGACCCAGTACTTC. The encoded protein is CASSVITSGGETQYF.